This T cell receptor (beta chain) emerged from a study of a mutant IDH1 vaccine in newly diagnosed glioma. In the study overall: Either 4-6 weeks after radiotherapy alone or alongside temozolomide, vaccination was begun. Treated individuals were about 62% male and approximately 38% female, averaging about 40 years of age. It was radiotherapy, temozolomide, or both that patients received previously, with most receiving both. Broader study findings: Pseudoprogression appeared independent of alterations in top peripheral clonotypes.

Time point given: week 11, during vaccination. It was 300 ug of mutant IDH1 20-mer peptide that made up each vaccine dose, given with topical imiquimod. In this sample, this clone turned up once. Its antigen is currently unknown. Germline V gene lookup returns CDR1 ENHRY and CDR2 SYGVKD. V was trimmed by 1 base and J by 4 bases, leaving 13 bases between them. The CDR3 consists of 16 residues. Assay used: immunoSEQ multiplex PCR; TCRdb lists only in-frame clones, some missing. The sample lists fewer than 35,000 clones, roughly three quarters occurring once. This specimen consisted of PBMCs, obtained from a glioma patient whose treatment included an IDH1 peptide vaccine. The receptor was derived from a man aged 25-45 years with glioma. The chain recombines TRBV10-3 with TRBJ2-2, with D unclear. The CDR3 loop is CAISEYQLEGTGELFF. The DNA for the CDR3 is TGTGCCATCAGTGAGTACCAGCTCGAAGGCACCGGGGAGCTGTTTTTT.